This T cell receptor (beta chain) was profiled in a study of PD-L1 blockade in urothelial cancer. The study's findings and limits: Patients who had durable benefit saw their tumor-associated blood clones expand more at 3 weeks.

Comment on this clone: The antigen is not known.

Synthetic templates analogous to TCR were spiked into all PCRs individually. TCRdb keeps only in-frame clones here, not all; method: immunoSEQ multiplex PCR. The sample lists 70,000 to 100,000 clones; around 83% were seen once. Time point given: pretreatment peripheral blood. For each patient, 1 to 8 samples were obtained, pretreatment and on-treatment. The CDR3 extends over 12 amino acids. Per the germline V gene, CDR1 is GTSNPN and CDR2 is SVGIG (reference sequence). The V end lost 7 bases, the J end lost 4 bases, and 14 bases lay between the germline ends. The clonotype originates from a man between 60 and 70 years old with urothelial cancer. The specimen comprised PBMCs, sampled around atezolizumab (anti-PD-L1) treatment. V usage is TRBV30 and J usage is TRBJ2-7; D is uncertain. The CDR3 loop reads CAFSRTSYEQYF. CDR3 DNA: TGTGCCTTTTCACGCACCAGTTACGAGCAGTACTTC.